The 20 T cell receptor beta chains given below trace back to one sample, sequenced in a study of T-cell reconstitution after alpha-beta-depleted transplantation in children. A library of TCRbeta sequences, prepared with unique molecular identifiers, was generated. In TCRdb, the PCR reads were re-called with MiXCR into one record per CDR3 protein. Of fewer than 35,000 distinct CDR3 sequences listed, over 5% are singletons. The sequencing used PBMCs, mostly from graft donor cells, collected 180 days after TCRalphabeta/CD19-depleted stem cell transplant. Receptors were obtained from a male patient younger than 18 who had a stem cell transplant for acute myeloid leukemia, so the T cells may come from the graft donor.

The sample holds many counts of this clonotype. The chain is built from TRBV7-9 and TRBJ2-2; either TRBD1 or TRBD2 may supply D (6 bases each). Per germline, CDR1 SEHNR and CDR2 FQNEAQ (reference sequence). There are 15 residues in the CDR3. The germline V and J ends were trimmed by 5 bases and 1 base, with 11 bases remaining between them. CDR3 coding DNA: TGTGCCAGCAGCCGCGGAGGGGGGAACACCGGGGAGCTGTTTTTT. Translating gives CASSRGGGNTGELFF.

This clonotype was seen ten or more times. The J gene is TRBJ2-5, the V gene TRBV7-2; D unresolved. The CDR3 extends over 12 amino acids. Per the germline V gene, CDR1 is SGHTA and CDR2 is FQGNSA. Trimming took 3 bases from V and 3 from J, leaving 5 bases between them. CDR3 amino acids: CASSLAEETQYF. CDR3 in DNA: TGTGCCAGCAGCTTGGCAGAAGAGACCCAGTACTTC.

There are many counts of this clonotype. This sequence joins TRBV20-1 and TRBJ2-7, with TRBD2 matching over 8 bases. The CDR3 is made up of 14 amino acids. The V gene's germline CDR1 is DFQATT and CDR2 SNEGSKA (reference sequence). With 3 bases clipped from V and 3 bases from J, the junction kept 7 bases outside the gene matches. The CDR3: CSARIGTRVYEQYF. The CDR3 DNA sequence: TGCAGTGCTAGGATCGGGACTAGAGTCTACGAGCAGTACTTC.

This clonotype was observed at least ten times. The rearrangement links TRBV6-4 to TRBJ1-2, with unresolved D. V was trimmed by 4 bases and J by 5 bases, leaving 11 bases between them. The CDR3 sequence is 13 residues long. CDR1 is MRHNA and CDR2 is SNTAGT in the germline V gene. The CDR3: CASSGYAGYGYTF. The CDR3 nucleotides are TGTGCCAGCAGTGGCTACGCGGGGTATGGCTACACCTTC.

This clonotype was recorded many times. The chain links TRBV7-2 to TRBJ2-5, with D possibly being TRBD1 (8 bases). CDR1 is SGHTA and CDR2 is FQGNSA in the germline V gene. CDR3 length: 14 residues. The V and J ends lost 6 bases and 4 bases respectively, with 15 bases between them. CDR3 residues: CASRTGGGTETQYF. DNA for the CDR3: TGTGCCAGCAGAACAGGGGGGGGCACAGAGACCCAGTACTTC.

At least ten counts were recorded for this clonotype. The rearrangement uses TRBV7-6 and TRBJ2-3; tentative D call: TRBD1 (6 bases). Trimming stripped 5 bases from V and 3 bases from J, with 18 bases between. CDR1 is SGHVS, CDR2 FNYEAQ, per germline. CDR3 size: 16 residues. CDR3 bases: TGTGCCAGCAGCCCCCAGCCGCAGGGGTTTACAGATACGCAGTATTTT. Protein: CASSPQPQGFTDTQYF.

The genes are TRBV12-3 or TRBV12-4 and TRBJ2-5, with D perhaps assigned TRBD1 or TRBD2 (6 bases each). V shed 11 bases and J shed 1 base, with 23 bases lying between them. There are 16 residues in the CDR3. The CDR3, as DNA: TGTGCCTCCTGCCCGCGGACAGCGGGCTCCCAAGAGACCCAGTACTTC. Its protein is CASCPRTAGSQETQYF.

This clonotype was counted many times. V is TRBV4-2 and J is TRBJ2-1, with D possibly called TRBD1 or TRBD2 (5 bases each). Trimming took off 1 base at V and 3 bases at J, with 10 bases between the two ends. The germline V gene has CDR1 LGHNA and CDR2 YNFKEQ. The CDR3 length is 15 residues. The CDR3 DNA is TGTGCCAGCAGCCAAGCCCCGGGGCTCTACAATGAGCAGTTCTTC. It codes for CASSQAPGLYNEQFF.

This clonotype has a count of ten or more. CDR3 in amino acids: CSARVPGRSYNEQFF. The CDR3 DNA reads TGCAGTGCTAGAGTCCCAGGGCGCTCCTACAATGAGCAGTTCTTC. V gene TRBV20-1 combines with J gene TRBJ2-1, with D perhaps TRBD1 (5 bases). The CDR3 contains 15 residues. Germline V gene sequence: CDR1 DFQATT, CDR2 SNEGSKA (reference sequence). V dropped 1 base and J dropped 0 bases, with 10 bases sitting between them.

This clonotype is judged medium-sized (0.01 to 0.1%). The chain is built from TRBV28 and TRBJ1-2; no definite D call. This CDR3 spans 15 amino acids. Germline CDR1 MDHEN, CDR2 SYDVKM. V gave up 3 bases and J gave up 2 bases, with 13 bases separating them. The CDR3 nucleotides are TGTGCCAGCAGTTTGGTCGGCTCGGGCAACTATGGCTACACCTTC. Residues: CASSLVGSGNYGYTF.

This clonotype was observed at least ten times. The chain has TRBV24-1 and TRBJ2-1; TRBD2 agrees at 12 bases. The ends lost 4 bases at V and 8 bases at J; junction bases unmatched: 20. The CDR3 is 20 amino acids. Germline V gene sequence: CDR1 KGHDR, CDR2 SFDVKD. The CDR3 nucleotides read TGTGCCACCAGTGACCGGGGACAGACTAGCGGGAGTTTATTAGGCGATGAGCAGTTCTTC. This sequence encodes CATSDRGQTSGSLLGDEQFF.

This clonotype was seen many times. The chain is built from TRBV4-3 and TRBJ2-3; 7 positions match TRBD2. The trim removed 0 bases at V and 0 bases at J, leaving 3 bases unmatched. CDR3 length: 16 residues. Germline-derived CDR1 and CDR2 are LGHNA and YSLEER. In DNA form, the CDR3 reads TGCGCCAGCAGCCAAGAAAGCGGGGCTAGCACAGATACGCAGTATTTT. Translation gives CASSQESGASTDTQYF.

This clonotype came up many times. This chain joins TRBV5-1 and TRBJ1-1; D perhaps matches TRBD1 (6 bases). CDR3 length: 14 residues. V lost 0 bases and J lost 4, with 10 bases in between. CDR1 is SGHRS and CDR2 is YFSETQ in the germline V gene. CDR3 nucleotide sequence: TGCGCCAGCAGCTTGGCCCGGGGGGCCACTGAAGCTTTCTTT. Its translation: CASSLARGATEAFF.

This clonotype was observed at least ten times. The chain couples TRBV20-1 to TRBJ2-1; D may be TRBD2 (5 bases). Trimming stripped 7 bases from V and 1 base from J, with 14 bases between. This CDR3 spans 14 amino acids. Germline lookup yields CDR1 DFQATT and CDR2 SNEGSKA (reference sequence). The CDR3 DNA is TGCAGTGGCGACGGGATCCCTTCCTACAATGAGCAGTTCTTC. Translating gives CSGDGIPSYNEQFF.

A few counts support this clonotype. The V call is TRBV28, the J call TRBJ2-1, with D possibly being TRBD1 (6 bases). Trimming stripped 5 bases from V and 7 bases from J, with 18 bases between. Germline V CDR1 and CDR2: MDHEN, SYDVKM. This CDR3 has 15 residues. DNA of the CDR3: TGTGCCAGCAGTCTGGGGGTGTTGGGGGCAAATGAGCAGTTCTTC. It yields the protein CASSLGVLGANEQFF.

This clonotype came up many times. The chain has TRBV19 and TRBJ2-1; perhaps TRBD2 as D (6 bases). CDR1 and CDR2 from the germline V gene are LNHDA and SQIVND (reference sequence). The CDR3 loop spans 14 amino acids. V was shortened by 6 bases and J by 2 bases, with 11 bases between the two germline ends. In DNA form, the CDR3 reads TGTGCCAGTAGGATTAGCGGAACCTACAATGAGCAGTTCTTC. Translated: CASRISGTYNEQFF.

This clonotype was observed at least ten times. The rearrangement joins TRBV10-2 to TRBJ2-7; D might be TRBD1 or TRBD2, each matching 5 bases. CDR1 is WSHSY, CDR2 SAAADI, per germline. This CDR3 contains 14 residues. Trimming pared 3 bases from V and 4 bases from J, leaving 13 bases between. Written as DNA, the CDR3 is TGCGCCAGCAGTGATCGGGGCCCTAGATACGAGCAGTACGTC. This gives the protein CASSDRGPRYEQYV.

There are many counts of this clonotype. This rearrangement joins TRBV2 to TRBJ2-5; D possibly corresponds to TRBD2 (5 bases). Germline CDR1 is SNHLY and CDR2 is FYNNEI. This CDR3 is 14 amino acids long. V lost 1 base and J lost 1, with 7 bases in between. CDR3 DNA: TGTGCCAGCAGTGAAGAGCGGCTCCAAGAGACCCAGTACTTC. Residues: CASSEERLQETQYF.

V and J are TRBV4-2 and TRBJ2-3, with 9 bases lining up with TRBD1. After removal of 9 bases from V and 2 bases from J, the junction contained 9 bases not matched to a gene. The CDR3 is made up of 15 amino acids. Germline CDR1 LGHNA, CDR2 YNFKEQ. The CDR3 DNA is TGTGCCAGGGGCCACGGGACAGGGCACACAGATACGCAGTATTTT. This gives the protein CARGHGTGHTDTQYF.

This clonotype is termed medium-sized. V gene TRBV7-8 combines with J gene TRBJ2-2; 7 bases line up with TRBD2. The CDR3 is 14 amino acids. Germline values: CDR1 SGHVS, CDR2 FQNEAQ. V shed 0 bases and J 6 bases; nucleotides not matched to a gene: 1. The CDR3 protein is CASSLAGGPGELFF. The CDR3 nucleotides are TGTGCCAGCAGCTTAGCGGGAGGGCCCGGGGAGCTGTTTTTT. The complete variable domain, with remaining parts taken from reference TRBV7-8 and TRBJ2-2, reads GAGVSQSPRYKVAKRGQDVALRCDPISGHVSLFWYQQALGQGPEFLTYFQNEAQLDKSGLPSDRFFAERPEGSVSTLKIQRTQQEDSAVYLCASSLAGGPGELFFGEGSRLTVL.